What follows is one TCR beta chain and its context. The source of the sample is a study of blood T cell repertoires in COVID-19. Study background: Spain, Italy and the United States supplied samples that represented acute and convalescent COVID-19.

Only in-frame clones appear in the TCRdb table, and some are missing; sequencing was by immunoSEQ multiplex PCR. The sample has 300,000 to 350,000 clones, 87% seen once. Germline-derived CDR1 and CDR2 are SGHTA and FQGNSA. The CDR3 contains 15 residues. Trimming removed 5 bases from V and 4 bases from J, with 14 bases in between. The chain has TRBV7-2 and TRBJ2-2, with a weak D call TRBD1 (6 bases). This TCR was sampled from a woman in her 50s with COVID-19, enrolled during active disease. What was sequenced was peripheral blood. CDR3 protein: CASSPRQVSTGELFF. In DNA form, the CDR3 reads TGTGCCAGCAGCCCAAGACAGGTTTCCACCGGGGAGCTGTTTTTT.